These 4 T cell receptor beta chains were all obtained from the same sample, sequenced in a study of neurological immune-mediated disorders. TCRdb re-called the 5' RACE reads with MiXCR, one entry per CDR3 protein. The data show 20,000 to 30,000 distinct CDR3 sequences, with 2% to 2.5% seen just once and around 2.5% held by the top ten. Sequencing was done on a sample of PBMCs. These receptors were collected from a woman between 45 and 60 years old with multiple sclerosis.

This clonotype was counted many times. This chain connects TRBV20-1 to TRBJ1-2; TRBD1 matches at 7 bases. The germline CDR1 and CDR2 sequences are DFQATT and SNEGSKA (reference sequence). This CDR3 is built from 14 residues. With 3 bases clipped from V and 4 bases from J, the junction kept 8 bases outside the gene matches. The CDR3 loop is CSASSGGARYGYTF. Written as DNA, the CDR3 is TGCAGTGCTAGTTCAGGGGGGGCCCGCTATGGCTACACCTTC.

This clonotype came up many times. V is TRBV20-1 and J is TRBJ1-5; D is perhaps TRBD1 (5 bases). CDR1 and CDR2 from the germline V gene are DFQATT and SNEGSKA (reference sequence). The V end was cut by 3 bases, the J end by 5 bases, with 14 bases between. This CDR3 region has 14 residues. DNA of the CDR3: TGCAGTGCTAGTAGAGGACACGCAGATCAGCCCCAGCATTTT. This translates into CSASRGHADQPQHF.

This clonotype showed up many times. The CDR3 is CASSLGARGYTF. The DNA for the CDR3 is TGTGCCAGCAGCTTAGGGGCCCGCGGCTACACCTTC. The chain uses TRBV11-2 and TRBJ1-2; D remains unclear. Trimming shortened V by 1 base and J by 8 bases, and 8 bases separated the two germline ends. Germline V gives CDR1 SGHAT, CDR2 FQNNGV. This CDR3 is built from 12 residues.

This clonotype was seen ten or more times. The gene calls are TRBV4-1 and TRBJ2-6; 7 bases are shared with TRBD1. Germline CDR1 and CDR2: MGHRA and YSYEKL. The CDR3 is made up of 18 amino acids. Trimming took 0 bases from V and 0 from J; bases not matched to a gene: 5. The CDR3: CASSQEDRVFSGANVLTF. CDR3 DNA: TGCGCCAGCAGCCAAGAAGACAGGGTATTCTCTGGGGCCAACGTCCTGACTTTC.